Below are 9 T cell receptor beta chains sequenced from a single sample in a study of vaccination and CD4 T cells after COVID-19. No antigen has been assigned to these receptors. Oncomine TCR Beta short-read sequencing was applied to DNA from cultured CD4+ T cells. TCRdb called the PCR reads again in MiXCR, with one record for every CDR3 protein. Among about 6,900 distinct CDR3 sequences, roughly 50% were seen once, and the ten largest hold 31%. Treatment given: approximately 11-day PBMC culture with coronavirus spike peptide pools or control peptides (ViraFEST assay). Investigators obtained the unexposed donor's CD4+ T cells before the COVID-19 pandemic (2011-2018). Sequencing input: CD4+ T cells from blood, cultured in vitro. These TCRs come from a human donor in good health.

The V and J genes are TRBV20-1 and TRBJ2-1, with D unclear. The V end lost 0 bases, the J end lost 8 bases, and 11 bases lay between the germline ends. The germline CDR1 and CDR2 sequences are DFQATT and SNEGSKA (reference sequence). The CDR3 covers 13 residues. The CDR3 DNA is TGCAGTGCTAGAGACACTAATGTGGATGAGCAGTTCTTC. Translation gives CSARDTNVDEQFF.

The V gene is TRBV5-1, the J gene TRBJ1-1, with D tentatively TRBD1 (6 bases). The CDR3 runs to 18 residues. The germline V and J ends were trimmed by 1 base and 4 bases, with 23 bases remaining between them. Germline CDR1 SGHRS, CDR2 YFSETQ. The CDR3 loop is CASSLYLSGLGGPTEAFF. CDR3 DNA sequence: TGCGCCAGCAGCTTGTATTTAAGCGGATTGGGGGGGCCCACTGAAGCTTTCTTT.

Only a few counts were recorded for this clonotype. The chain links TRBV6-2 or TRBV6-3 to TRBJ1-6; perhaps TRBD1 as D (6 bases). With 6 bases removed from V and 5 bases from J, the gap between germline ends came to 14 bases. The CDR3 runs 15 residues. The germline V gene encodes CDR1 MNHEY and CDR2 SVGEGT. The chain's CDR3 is CASRPSGGDNSPLHF. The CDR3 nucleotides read TGTGCCAGCAGGCCCAGCGGGGGCGATAATTCACCCCTCCACTTT.

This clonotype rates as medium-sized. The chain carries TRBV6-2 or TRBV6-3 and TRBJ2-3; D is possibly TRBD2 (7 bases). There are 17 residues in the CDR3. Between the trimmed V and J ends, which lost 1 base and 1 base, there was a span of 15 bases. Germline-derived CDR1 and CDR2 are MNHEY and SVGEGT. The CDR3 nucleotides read TGTGCCAGCAGTTACTGGAGGGGGGGGCCACGCACAGATACGCAGTATTTT. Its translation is CASSYWRGGPRTDTQYF.

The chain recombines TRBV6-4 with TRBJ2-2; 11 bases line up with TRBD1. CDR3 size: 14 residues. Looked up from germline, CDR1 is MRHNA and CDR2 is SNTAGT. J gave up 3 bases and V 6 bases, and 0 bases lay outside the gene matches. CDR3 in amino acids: CASRGQGDTGELFF. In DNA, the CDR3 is TGTGCCAGCAGGGGACAGGGGGACACCGGGGAGCTGTTTTTT.

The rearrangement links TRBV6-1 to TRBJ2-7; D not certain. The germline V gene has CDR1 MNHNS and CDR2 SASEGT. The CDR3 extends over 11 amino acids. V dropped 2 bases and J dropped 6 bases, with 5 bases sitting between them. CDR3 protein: CASSESGEQYF. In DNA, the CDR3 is TGTGCCAGCAGTGAATCAGGCGAGCAGTACTTC.

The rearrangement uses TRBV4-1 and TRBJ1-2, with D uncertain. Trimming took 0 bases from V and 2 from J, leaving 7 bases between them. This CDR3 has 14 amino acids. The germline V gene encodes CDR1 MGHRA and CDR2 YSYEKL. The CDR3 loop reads CASSQEEMNYGYTF. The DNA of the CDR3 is TGCGCCAGCAGCCAAGAGGAGATGAACTATGGCTACACCTTC.

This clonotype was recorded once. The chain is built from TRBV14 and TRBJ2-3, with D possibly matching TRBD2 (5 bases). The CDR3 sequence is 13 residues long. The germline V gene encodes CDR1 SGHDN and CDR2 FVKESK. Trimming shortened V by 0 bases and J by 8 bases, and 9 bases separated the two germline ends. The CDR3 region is CASSQDHGGTQYF. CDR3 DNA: TGTGCCAGCAGCCAAGATCATGGAGGTACGCAGTATTTT. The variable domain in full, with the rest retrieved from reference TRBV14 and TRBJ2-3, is EAGVTQFPSHSVIEKGQTVTLRCDPISGHDNLYWYRRVMGKEIKFLLHFVKESKQDESGMPNNRFLAERTGGTYSTLKVQPAELEDSGVYFCASSQDHGGTQYFGPGTRLTVL.

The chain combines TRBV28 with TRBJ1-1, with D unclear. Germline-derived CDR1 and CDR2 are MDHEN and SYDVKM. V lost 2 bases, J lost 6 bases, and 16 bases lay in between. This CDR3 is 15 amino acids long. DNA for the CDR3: TGTGCCAGCAGTTTAGAGGAGGGTAGGAGGCCTGAAGCTTTCTTT. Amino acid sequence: CASSLEEGRRPEAFF.